This is a list of T cell receptor beta chains from one sample in a study of shared clonotypes between healthy human individuals. Repertoires were generated with immunoSEQ multiplex PCR, while TCRdb's copy carries only in-frame clones and drops some. The sample has 2.3 million or so clones; approximately 95% are singletons. The sample consisted of naive CD4+ T cells from PBMCs. All receptors come from a man younger than 30 in good health. Some clones in this sample may be carry-over from other donors' samples. The CDR3 runs from the conserved cysteine through the conserved F or W. The D gene is left open where the match is weak.

14,TRBV5-5,TRBD1,TRBJ1-1,CASSRTQGSTEAFF,TGTGCCAGCAGTCGTACACAGGGGTCCACTGAAGCTTTCTTT
14,TRBV2,.,TRBJ2-5,CASSARSTVQTQYF,TGTGCCAGCAGTGCCAGATCCACCGTCCAGACCCAGTACTTC
16,TRBV7-9,TRBD1,TRBJ1-3,CASSPRDSLAGNTIYF,TGTGCCAGCAGCCCAAGGGACAGCCTGGCTGGAAACACCATATATTTT
16,TRBV19,.,TRBJ2-1,CASSIKSPVNYNEQFF,TGTGCCAGTAGTATAAAATCTCCAGTGAATTACAATGAGCAGTTCTTC
13,TRBV7-2,.,TRBJ2-7,CASSLVTGNEQYF,TGTGCCAGCAGCTTAGTCACGGGAAACGAGCAGTACTTC
18,TRBV7-6,.,TRBJ1-3,CASSLSPVDNNSGNTIYF,TGTGCCAGCAGTTTAAGTCCCGTTGACAATAACTCTGGAAACACCATATATTTT
15,TRBV7-2,.,TRBJ1-1,CASSLAPGLYTEAFF,TGTGCCAGCAGCTTAGCGCCCGGACTCTACACTGAAGCTTTCTTT
15,TRBV5-4,.,TRBJ2-2,CASSWGGPNTGELFF,TGTGCCAGCAGCTGGGGGGGGCCGAACACCGGGGAGCTGTTTTTT
16,TRBV11-2,TRBD1,TRBJ2-2,CASSLVGQTNTGELFF,TGTGCCAGCAGCTTAGTGGGACAGACGAACACCGGGGAGCTGTTTTTT
14,TRBV5-1,TRBD2,TRBJ2-5,CASSPGGVEWTQYF,TGCGCCAGCAGCCCTGGGGGGGTTGAATGGACCCAGTACTTC
17,TRBV19,TRBD2,TRBJ2-1,CASSIGVAGGIGYEQFF,TGTGCCAGTAGTATAGGGGTAGCGGGAGGAATCGGTTATGAGCAGTTCTTC